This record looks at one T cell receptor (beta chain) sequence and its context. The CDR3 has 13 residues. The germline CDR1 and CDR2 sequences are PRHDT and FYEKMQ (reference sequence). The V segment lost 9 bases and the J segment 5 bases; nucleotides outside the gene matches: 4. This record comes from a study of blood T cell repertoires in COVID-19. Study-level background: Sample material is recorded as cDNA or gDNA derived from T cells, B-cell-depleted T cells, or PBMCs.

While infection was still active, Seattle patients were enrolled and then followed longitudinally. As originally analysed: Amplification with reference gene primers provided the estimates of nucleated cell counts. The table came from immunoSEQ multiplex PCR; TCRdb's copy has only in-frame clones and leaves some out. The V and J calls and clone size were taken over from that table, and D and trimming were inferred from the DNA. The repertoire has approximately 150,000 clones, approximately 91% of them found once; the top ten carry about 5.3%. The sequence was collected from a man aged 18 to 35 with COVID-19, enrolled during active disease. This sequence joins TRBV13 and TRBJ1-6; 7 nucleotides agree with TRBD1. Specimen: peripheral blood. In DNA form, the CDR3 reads TGTGCCAGTTCACAGGGGAATAATTCACCCCTCCACTTT. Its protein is CASSQGNNSPLHF.